Sequencing of this TCR beta chain was carried out in a study of blood T cell repertoires in COVID-19. The overall study: The United States, Italy and Spain provided the acute and convalescent COVID-19 samples.

The age range of participants was 18 to 89 years, with residence in about 25 US areas. Between the trimmed V and J ends, which lost 2 bases and 0 bases, there was a span of 5 bases. Germline CDR1 SGHDN, CDR2 FVKESK. The CDR3 covers 15 residues. Original analysis: Quantification of nucleated cells was approximated via reference gene primer amplification. The method was immunoSEQ multiplex PCR; TCRdb's version includes in-frame clones alone and lacks a portion of them. V and J calls and clone size are copied from that table; D and trimming were computed from the DNA. The sample holds some 62,000 clones, 70% to 90% seen once.

The V call is TRBV14, the J call TRBJ2-6; D gene unclear. Sequencing was performed on PBMCs or T cells enriched from blood (not recorded which). This sequence was found in a middle-aged woman with acute COVID-19. CDR3 protein: CASSQFRSGANVLTF. CDR3 bases: TGTGCCAGCAGCCAATTCCGCTCTGGGGCCAACGTCCTGACTTTC.